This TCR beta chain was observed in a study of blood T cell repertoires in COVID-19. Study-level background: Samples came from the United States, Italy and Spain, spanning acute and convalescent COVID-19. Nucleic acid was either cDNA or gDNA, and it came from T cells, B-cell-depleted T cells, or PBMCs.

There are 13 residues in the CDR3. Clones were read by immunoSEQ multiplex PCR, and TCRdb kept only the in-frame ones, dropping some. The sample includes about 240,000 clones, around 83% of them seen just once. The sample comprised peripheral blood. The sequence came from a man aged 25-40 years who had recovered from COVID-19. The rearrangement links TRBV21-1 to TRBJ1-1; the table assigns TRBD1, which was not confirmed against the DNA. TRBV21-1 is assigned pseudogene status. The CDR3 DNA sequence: TGTGCCAGCAGCACCCGTCTCTGGCTGGCAGCTTTCTTT. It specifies CASSTRLWLAAFF.